Below are 5 T cell receptor beta chains sequenced from a single sample in a study of blood T cell repertoires in COVID-19. Sequencing was performed with immunoSEQ multiplex PCR; in TCRdb, only in-frame clones are kept and a portion is missing. The sample holds just over 650,000 clones, just under 90% seen once. The material sequenced was peripheral blood. Source of these receptors: a woman between 18 and 29 years old with acute or convalescent COVID-19.

J is TRBJ1-2 and V is TRBV27, with 8 bases lining up with TRBD1. The CDR3 loop spans 15 amino acids. V dropped 5 bases and J dropped 4; count of bases not matched to a gene: 9. The germline V gene has CDR1 MNHEY and CDR2 SMNVEV (reference sequence). The chain's CDR3 is CASSLRGPGSYGYTF. As DNA, the CDR3 is TGTGCCAGCAGTCTCAGGGGGCCGGGGAGCTATGGCTACACCTTC.

CDR3 sequence reads: CASSERDRGHHEQYF. CDR3 DNA sequence: TGCGCCAGCAGTGAGCGGGACAGGGGGCATCACGAGCAGTACTTC. V gene TRBV10-2 combines with J gene TRBJ2-7; the match to TRBD1 covers 12 bases. This CDR3 is 15 amino acids long. V gave up 2 bases and J gave up 5 bases; unmatched junction bases: 4. Germline V gene sequence: CDR1 WSHSY, CDR2 SAAADI.

The V gene is TRBV19, the J gene TRBJ1-1; D gene uncertain. Germline CDR1 is LNHDA and CDR2 is SQIVND (reference sequence). The CDR3 has 13 residues. Between the trimmed V and J ends, which lost 5 bases and 1 base, there was a span of 8 bases. The CDR3 loop reads CASSAGRNTEAFF. CDR3 in DNA: TGTGCCAGTAGTGCTGGGAGGAACACTGAAGCTTTCTTT.

V and J are TRBV3-1 (or the pseudogene TRBV3-2) and TRBJ2-3; 8 bases line up with TRBD2. The CDR3 length is 15 residues. CDR1 LGHDT and CDR2 YNNKEL come from the germline V gene (reference sequence). Trimming took 6 bases from V and 4 from J; bases not matched to a gene: 9. The DNA of the CDR3 is TGTGCCAGCAGTCTTCGGGGGGGCCCCGCAGATACGCAGTATTTT. This sequence encodes CASSLRGGPADTQYF.

Written as DNA, the CDR3 is TGTGCCAGCAGCTTTTCCGGTTCGTCAGGGGAGCTGTTTTTT. It yields the protein CASSFSGSSGELFF. The rearrangement links TRBV7-2 to TRBJ2-2; D not resolved. The V gene lost 3 bases and the J gene lost 8 bases, with 13 bases spanning the gap. CDR1 and CDR2 from the germline V gene are SGHTA and FQGNSA. There are 14 residues in the CDR3. Full variable domain (rest looked up from reference TRBV7-2 and TRBJ2-2): GAGVSQSPSNKVTEKGKDVELRCDPISGHTALYWYRQSLGQGLEFLIYFQGNSAPDKSGLPSDRFSAERTGGSVSTLTIQRTQQEDSAVYLCASSFSGSSGELFFGEGSRLTVL.